This T cell receptor beta chain is from a study of OX40 agonist ivuxolimab in advanced cancers. Study-level results: Mean expanded clone counts were higher in CD8+ than CD4+ T cells.

This clone was detected a few times. Its target is unknown. Trimming cost V 0 bases and J 5 bases, with 4 bases left between them. Germline V gives CDR1 SNHLY, CDR2 FYNNEI. This CDR3 contains 12 residues. Clones were read by immunoSEQ multiplex PCR, and TCRdb kept only the in-frame ones, dropping some. This sample has 70,000 or so clones, with over 70% found just once. The sequence came from an adult with an advanced solid tumor such as melanoma, head and neck, liver or kidney cancer. The sequencing used CD4+ or CD8+ T cells sorted from blood, collected in a trial of the OX40 agonist ivuxolimab. V and J are TRBV2 and TRBJ1-2; D not certain. In DNA, the CDR3 is TGTGCCAGCAGTGAAGCAGGATATGGCTACACCTTC. Protein: CASSEAGYGYTF. The complete variable domain, with remaining parts taken from reference TRBV2 and TRBJ1-2, reads EPEVTQTPSHQVTQMGQEVILRCVPISNHLYFYWYRQILGQKVEFLVSFYNNEISEKSEIFDDQFSVERPDGSNFTLKIRSTKLEDSAMYFCASSEAGYGYTFGSGTRLTVV.